Listed below are T cell receptor beta chains from one sample, sequenced in a study of graft-versus-host responses after intestinal transplantation. Profiling relied on immunoSEQ multiplex PCR, and the TCRdb table lists in-frame clones only, not all of them. The table includes around 71,000 clones, roughly 94% detected once. No cognate antigen is known for these TCRs. The sequenced sample was unstimulated CD8+ T cells sorted from spleen or lymph node cells, obtained before intestinal transplant. Source of these receptors: a human donor who received an intestinal transplant. The CDR3 runs from the conserved cysteine through the conserved F or W. The D gene is left open where the match is weak. Some rows mark clone size as missing; the rest say once, few, many or name a class of expanded clone.

TGTGCCAGCAGGATCGGGTTTGAAGCTTTCTTT	CASRIGFEAFF	TRBV6-6	TRBJ1-1	NA	NA
TGCGCCAGCAGCTTGGCCGAGGGCACCCTCTACGAGCAGTACTTC	CASSLAEGTLYEQYF	TRBV5-1	TRBJ2-7	NA	NA
TGTGCCAGTAGTTCCCAACATGGTTCTGCGGGAAACACCATATATTTT	CASSSQHGSAGNTIYF	TRBV19	TRBJ1-3	NA	NA
TGTGCCAGCAGACCACTAGCGGGAGGGCTCTACGAGCAGTACTTC	CASRPLAGGLYEQYF	TRBV6-5	TRBJ2-7	NA	TRBD2
TGTGCCAGCAGCTCCTCAGAACCCTCGGGACTAGCGGGAGGGCCCTTCCCCTACGAGCAGTACTTC	CASSSSEPSGLAGGPFPYEQYF	TRBV21-1	TRBJ2-7	NA	NA
TGTGCCAGCAGTGATTTGGCTAGCGGGAGCGATGAGCAGTTCTTC	CASSDLASGSDEQFF	TRBV2	TRBJ2-1	NA	TRBD2
TGTGCCATCAGAGACAGGGTCCGAGAGACCCAGTACTTC	CAIRDRVRETQYF	TRBV10-3	TRBJ2-5	once	TRBD1
TGTGCCAGCAGTTACTCCCCGACAGGGCACGATGGCTACACCTTC	CASSYSPTGHDGYTF	TRBV6-5	TRBJ1-2	NA	TRBD1
TGTGCCATCAGTGGACAGAACACCGGGGAGCTGTTTTTT	CAISGQNTGELFF	TRBV10-3	TRBJ2-2	NA	NA
TGTGCCAGCAGTTCCCTGACAGGGCGGAGCTCCTACGAGCAGTACTTC	CASSSLTGRSSYEQYF	TRBV27	TRBJ2-7	NA	TRBD1
TGTGCCAGCAGCTCCTTAGTGGACAGAATGTTGATGAACACTGAAGCTTTCTTT	CASSSLVDRMLMNTEAFF	TRBV11-1	TRBJ1-1	NA	NA
TGTGCCAGCAGCTTAGCCAGGGGAAATGGCTACACCTTC	CASSLARGNGYTF	TRBV7-9	TRBJ1-2	NA	NA
TGTGCCAGCAGTAAAGGCGCACACGGAAAGACCTATGGCTACACCTTC	CASSKGAHGKTYGYTF	TRBV6-4	TRBJ1-2	NA	NA
TGCGCCAGCAGTTTTACATCGACGGAATACGAGCAGTACTTC	CASSFTSTEYEQYF	TRBV27	TRBJ2-7	NA	NA
TGTGCCAGCAGCGCCGGGGTGGACTATGGCTACACCTTC	CASSAGVDYGYTF	TRBV6-5	TRBJ1-2	NA	NA
TGTGCCAGCAGTGAAGCTAGCTGGGGAGGAGGCTATGGCTACACCTTC	CASSEASWGGGYGYTF	TRBV6-1	TRBJ1-2	NA	NA
TGCGCCAGCAGCCAAGAATGGACAGGGGGCGCCCCTGAAGCTTTCTTT	CASSQEWTGGAPEAFF	TRBV4-1	TRBJ1-1	NA	TRBD1
TGTGCCACCAGCCTGGACAGGACGGAGACCCAGTACTTC	CATSLDRTETQYF	TRBV15	TRBJ2-5	NA	TRBD1
TGTGCCAGCAGCCAATCCGGGACTAGCGACTACAATGAGCAGTTCTTC	CASSQSGTSDYNEQFF	TRBV7-9	TRBJ2-1	NA	TRBD2
TGTGCCAGAGAGGATCCGAACACCGGGGAGCTGTTTTTT	CAREDPNTGELFF	TRBV2	TRBJ2-2	NA	NA
TGCGCCATCCCGGACCGGGTACAGCCCCAGCATTTT	CAIPDRVQPQHF	TRBV10-1	TRBJ1-5	NA	NA
TGCGCCAGCAGCCCCACACCCGGAGGGTTGGTAAATGAGCAGTTCTTC	CASSPTPGGLVNEQFF	TRBV5-1	TRBJ2-1	NA	NA
TGCGCCAGCAGCTTGTCGACTAGCGGGAGGGAGCAGTTCTTC	CASSLSTSGREQFF	TRBV5-1	TRBJ2-1	few	TRBD2
TGTGCCAGCAGTTACTCAGTGGAAAGGGGCGATGGCTACACCTTC	CASSYSVERGDGYTF	TRBV6-5	TRBJ1-2	NA	NA
TGCGCCAGCCAGGAGGGTTGGGCTGGAAATTCACCCCTCCACTTT	CASQEGWAGNSPLHF	TRBV5-1	TRBJ1-6	once	NA
TGCGCCAGCAGCCAAGAGACTAGCGGGAGTGTACCTAGCACAGATACGCAGTATTTT	CASSQETSGSVPSTDTQYF	TRBV4-1	TRBJ2-3	NA	TRBD2
TGTGCCAGCAGTATAGGCGGGAGAAGCACAGATACGCAGTATTTT	CASSIGGRSTDTQYF	TRBV6-6	TRBJ2-3	NA	TRBD2
TGTGCCACCCGGGAAGAGCAGGGTCTGTTTTTT	CATREEQGLFF	TRBV6-5	TRBJ1-4	few	NA
TGTGCCAGCAGCCCCCGTAGCGCGGGAAGAAGCACAGATACGCAGTATTTT	CASSPRSAGRSTDTQYF	TRBV16	TRBJ2-3	NA	NA
TGTGCCAGCAAGACCCTGGGTGGCAATCAGCCCCAGCATTTT	CASKTLGGNQPQHF	TRBV6-1	TRBJ1-5	NA	NA
TGTGCCAGCTCCCCCTCCAGGGGAAAAAACATTCAGTACTTC	CASSPSRGKNIQYF	TRBV7-9	TRBJ2-4	NA	NA
TGTGCCAGCAGTGAAGACCGGCAGGGGCTTAATGAAAAACTGTTTTTT	CASSEDRQGLNEKLFF	TRBV6-1	TRBJ1-4	NA	NA
TGTGCCACCAGCAGAGTTACTAGCAGGCCGGAGGAAGAGACCCAGTACTTC	CATSRVTSRPEEETQYF	TRBV15	TRBJ2-5	NA	NA
TGTGCCAGCAGCTTAGAGACAGGGATCAACCCAGCCTACGAGCAGTACTTC	CASSLETGINPAYEQYF	TRBV7-6	TRBJ2-7	NA	TRBD1
TGTGCCTGGAGTTATGTCAGAAGCTCCTACGAGCAGTACTTC	CAWSYVRSSYEQYF	TRBV30	TRBJ2-7	NA	NA
TGCGCCAGCAGCCAAGACATTGAGGGGCCTAGGGTTCAGCCCCAGCATTTT	CASSQDIEGPRVQPQHF	TRBV4-1	TRBJ1-5	NA	NA
TGTGCCAGCAGTGAATGGCCAGGGGGTTCTGACTATGGCTACACCTTC	CASSEWPGGSDYGYTF	TRBV6-1	TRBJ1-2	NA	TRBD1
TGTGCCATCAGTGAGGACAGGACGCAAGACGCTGAAGCTTTCTTT	CAISEDRTQDAEAFF	TRBV10-3	TRBJ1-1	NA	NA